This T cell receptor (beta chain) stems from a study of T-cell memory formation after mild COVID-19. V dropped 0 bases and J dropped 0 bases, with 7 bases sitting between them. From germline, CDR1 is SGDLS and CDR2 YYNGEE. The CDR3 is 15 amino acids. In TCRdb, the 5' RACE reads were re-called with MiXCR into one record per CDR3 protein. This sample yields about 44,000 distinct CDR3 sequences, of which 6% to 7% are seen a single time; approximately 0.8% belongs to the top ten. V and J are TRBV9 and TRBJ1-5, with D unclear. The TCR originated in an adult who had mild COVID-19 (a few samples of this study predate the infection). Cell type and time point are not known. Sequencing used PBMCs or a T cell subset sorted from them (not recorded which). The DNA for the CDR3 is TGTGCCAGCAGCGTAGACGGGAATAGCAATCAGCCCCAGCATTTT. Amino acids: CASSVDGNSNQPQHF.